This TCR beta chain was sequenced during a study of cytomegalovirus exposure and HLA in healthy donors. Germline V CDR1 and CDR2: KGHSH, LQKENI. This CDR3 is 15 amino acids long. With 3 bases clipped from V and 5 bases from J, the junction kept 7 bases outside the gene matches. With 60 Vbeta and 13 Jbeta primers, the PCR was carried out. As processed by the authors: Roughly 73 million unique TCR beta chains, some 10 million of them shared, were counted by a later analysis. Here immunoSEQ multiplex PCR was the method, and the copy in TCRdb shows in-frame clones only, minus some. V and J calls and clone size are given by that table; D and trimming were obtained from the DNA. The table records 150,000 or so clones, around 78% of them present only once. This clone was seen a single time. Its antigen is not known. Regarding the study as a whole: Some highly shared sequence variants likely arose as a pipeline artifact. Reportedly, cytomegalovirus status was diagnosed with high sensitivity and specificity.

The chain is built from TRBV18 and TRBJ1-5; 7 positions match TRBD1. This clonotype originated in a woman aged 40-49 years in good health and CMV-seronegative. The sequenced sample was PBMCs. CDR3 region: CASSPRDSPHQPQHF. CDR3 coding DNA: TGTGCCAGCTCACCCCGGGACAGCCCTCATCAGCCCCAGCATTTT. The full variable domain, completed using reference TRBV18 and TRBJ1-5, is NAGVMQNPRHLVRRRGQEARLRCSPMKGHSHVYWYRQLPEEGLKFMVYLQKENIIDESGMPKERFSAEFPKEGPSILRIQQVVRGDSAAYFCASSPRDSPHQPQHFGDGTRLSIL.